This T cell receptor beta chain was identified in a study of blood T cell repertoires in COVID-19. This CDR3 comprises 14 residues. CDR1 is SGHRS and CDR2 is YFSETQ in the germline V gene. V was shortened by 3 bases and J by 2 bases, with 12 bases between the two germline ends. In the source study's methods: Amplified reference gene primers provided the basis for estimating nucleated cell counts. This table comes from immunoSEQ multiplex PCR, and its TCRdb copy is limited to in-frame clones, with some not included. For V, J and clone size, that table is used; D and trimming come from the DNA. In the table there are around 300,000 clones, roughly nine tenths of which are singletons. Cohorts were assigned according to the clinical history that participants reported.

The source material was PBMCs or T cells enriched from blood (not recorded which). The chain joins TRBV5-1 to TRBJ2-7, with a possible D match to TRBD2 (6 bases). This clonotype was sampled from a woman under 30 who had recovered from COVID-19. The CDR3 protein is CASSSRDSAYEQYF. CDR3 nucleotide sequence: TGCGCCAGCAGCTCCCGGGACTCAGCCTACGAGCAGTACTTC.